This T cell receptor beta chain was profiled in a study of blood T cell repertoires in COVID-19. TCRdb keeps only in-frame clones here, not all; method: immunoSEQ multiplex PCR. The table has a few hundred thousand clones, approximately 85% seen once. Germline values: CDR1 SGHRS, CDR2 YFSETQ. This CDR3 region has 14 residues. The ends were cut back, 3 bases at V and 1 base at J, with 8 bases in the middle. Cohort placement rested on clinical history that participants reported themselves. This clone was observed a single time. The sequencing sample was made of PBMCs or T cells enriched from blood (not recorded which). This sequence was found in a woman in her forties or fifties who had recovered from COVID-19. The V call is TRBV5-1, the J call TRBJ2-1, with TRBD1 as a possible D gene (6 bases). CDR3 sequence reads: CASSSGQSYNEQFF. DNA for the CDR3: TGCGCCAGCAGCTCGGGACAATCCTACAATGAGCAGTTCTTC. The full variable domain, in which reference TRBV5-1 and TRBJ2-1 provide the parts outside the CDR3, is KAGVTQTPRYLIKTRGQQVTLSCSPISGHRSVSWYQQTPGQGLQFLFEYFSETQRNKGNFPGRFSGRQFSNSRSEMNVSTLELGDSALYLCASSSGQSYNEQFFGPGTRLTVL.